The rows below give T cell receptor beta chains drawn from one sample of a study of molecular identifiers for immune sequencing clone quantification. MiXCR, applied by TCRdb to the PCR reads, yields one record per CDR3 protein. The profile shows roughly 630,000 distinct CDR3 sequences, roughly 25% of them singletons. The sequenced material came from naive CD8+ T cells from blood, with Jurkat cell RNA spiked in. The receptor set was obtained from a human donor in good health. Some libraries in this study had Jurkat cell RNA spiked in. CDR3s leave out the opening cysteine and the closing phenylalanine or tryptophan. Each record gives: V gene, J gene, D gene, CDR3 protein. The D gene is left open where the match is weak.

>TRBV2|TRBJ2-6|.
ATSGDSGANVLT
>TRBV7-6|TRBJ2-2|.
ASSPGTKSGTGELF
>TRBV4-1|TRBJ2-1|.
ASSQDGRQNDEQF
>TRBV4-3|TRBJ2-3|TRBD1
ASSQDVGQGFGADTQY
>TRBV4-3|TRBJ2-2|.
ASSPSEYTGELF
>TRBV6-5|TRBJ1-3|.
ASSSPGGGGNTIY
>TRBV30|TRBJ2-7|TRBD2
AWARGGGDEQY
>TRBV19|TRBJ1-5|.
ASSPHNQPQH
>TRBV10-3|TRBJ2-2|TRBD1
AVSEDRDTGELF
>TRBV12-3/TRBV12-4|TRBJ2-1|TRBD2
ASSLGLAGDNEQF
>TRBV23-1|TRBJ1-2|.
ASSQMRSNGYT
>TRBV5-1|TRBJ2-7|.
ASSPPERGYEQY
>TRBV2|TRBJ1-1|.
ARTEGRMTPEAF
>TRBV6-2/TRBV6-3|TRBJ2-7|.
ASTERTREPLEQY
>TRBV5-6|TRBJ2-7|.
ASRYGNYEQY
>TRBV5-1|TRBJ2-1|.
ASSGTRGMDEQF
>TRBV7-9|TRBJ2-4|.
ASSPSSGGLDKNIQY
>TRBV7-9|TRBJ2-1|TRBD2
ASSPATSGRTHEQF
>TRBV4-1|TRBJ2-5|.
ASSPRVERIQETLY
>TRBV2|TRBJ1-1|.
ASSGDQQGNEAF
>TRBV14|TRBJ2-7|.
ASSQRATPSYEQY
>TRBV24-1|TRBJ1-5|TRBD1
ATSPTGLAPQH
>TRBV12-3/TRBV12-4|TRBJ2-3|TRBD1
ASSPRDSPSTDTQY
>TRBV27|TRBJ1-4|.
ASSLSGVGKLF
>TRBV28|TRBJ1-5|TRBD1
ASSLLPGGADQPQH
>TRBV27|TRBJ2-6|TRBD1
ASSITGVSGANVLT
>TRBV5-1|TRBJ2-3|TRBD1
ASSVGQGYTDTQY
>TRBV20-1|TRBJ2-3|TRBD2
SARDEAGLGTDTQY
>TRBV4-3|TRBJ2-7|.
ASSQDSGVMGYEQY
>TRBV11-2|TRBJ2-7|.
ASSPVFRSYEQY
>TRBV7-6|TRBJ2-7|.
ASSSSTVDEQY
>TRBV4-3|TRBJ2-7|.
ASSQRHSSSYEQY
>TRBV6-5|TRBJ2-1|TRBD2
ASSISGRVNNEQF
>TRBV27|TRBJ1-4|.
ASSLYGLDEKLF
>TRBV20-1|TRBJ2-3|TRBD2
SAPGLAGGYTDTQY
>TRBV6-5|TRBJ2-7|.
ASSLNRVAYEQY
>TRBV7-9|TRBJ2-3|.
ASNPPVGAGPDTQY
>TRBV12-3/TRBV12-4|TRBJ1-4|.
ASSLDSNTNEKLF
>TRBV5-3|TRBJ2-7|TRBD1
AGSRDSSYEQY